These 19 T cell receptor beta chains came from one sample sequenced in a study of blood T cell repertoires in COVID-19. Clones were sequenced by immunoSEQ multiplex PCR, and TCRdb holds only the in-frame ones, with some missing. The sample records about 320,000 clones, around 89% being singletons. The sequenced material came from peripheral blood. Receptors were obtained from a man younger than 30 who had recovered from COVID-19.

The chain couples TRBV15 to TRBJ1-2; 8 bases map to TRBD1. The germline gives CDR1 LNHNV, CDR2 YYDKDF (reference sequence). The V and J ends lost 5 bases and 5 bases, in that order; junction bases with no gene match: 4. CDR3 length equals 13 residues. The CDR3 spells CATSFRTGYGYTF. In DNA, the CDR3 is TGTGCCACCAGCTTCCGGACAGGGTATGGCTACACCTTC.

The V call is TRBV6-5, the J call TRBJ2-3; 7 nucleotides align to TRBD2. There are 14 residues in the CDR3. The J segment lost 0 bases and the V segment lost 8 bases, leaving 5 bases of the junction unmatched. CDR1 MNHEY and CDR2 SVGAGI come from the germline V gene. CDR3 in amino acids: CASQGGASTDTQYF. For the CDR3, the DNA is TGTGCCAGCCAGGGAGGGGCTAGCACAGATACGCAGTATTTT.

The V call is TRBV3-1 (or the pseudogene TRBV3-2), the J call TRBJ1-1; the match to TRBD1 covers 7 bases. Germline CDR1 LGHDT, CDR2 YNNKEL (reference sequence). The trim removed 6 bases at V and 3 bases at J, leaving 7 bases unmatched. The CDR3 has 14 residues. The CDR3 loop is CASRLGGWDTEAFF. The CDR3 DNA is TGTGCCAGCAGGCTAGGGGGCTGGGACACTGAAGCTTTCTTT.

Only one count was recorded for this clone. This chain uses TRBV19 with TRBJ1-5; 8 positions agree with TRBD1. CDR3 length: 15 amino acids. V lost 4 bases, J lost 4 bases, and 6 bases stayed unmatched. Germline values: CDR1 LNHDA, CDR2 SQIVND (reference sequence). The CDR3 loop is CASSRQGAGNQPQHF. The CDR3 DNA reads as TGTGCCAGTAGTAGGCAGGGGGCTGGAAATCAGCCCCAGCATTTT.

The chain couples TRBV11-1 to TRBJ2-1; the match to TRBD2 covers 9 bases. Germline CDR1 reads SGHAT; CDR2 reads FQDESV (reference sequence). Germline trimming cut 1 base from V and 2 bases from J; bases unmatched to any gene: 3. CDR3 length: 16 amino acids. The DNA for the CDR3 is TGTGCCAGCAGCTTAGGGGGACTAGCCACCTACAATGAGCAGTTCTTC. Translating gives CASSLGGLATYNEQFF.

The chain carries TRBV25-1 and TRBJ1-1, with D perhaps TRBD1 (6 bases). V was pared by 8 bases and J by 9 bases, with 13 bases between. The CDR3 runs 11 residues. Germline V gene lookup returns CDR1 MGHDK and CDR2 SYGVNS. DNA of the CDR3: TGTGCCAGCGAACGGGGGGCCCAAGCTTTCTTT. It translates to CASERGAQAFF. The whole variable domain, filled in from reference TRBV25-1 and TRBJ1-1, reads EADIYQTPRYLVIGTGKKITLECSQTMGHDKMYWYQQDPGMELHLIHYSYGVNSTEKGDLSSESTVSRIRTEHFPLTLESARPSHTSQYLCASERGAQAFFGQGTRLTVV.

The chain joins TRBV13 to TRBJ1-2; 8 bases are a match to TRBD1. V trimming: 4 bases; J trimming: 8 bases; junction bases outside the gene matches: 12. Germline CDR1 PRHDT, CDR2 FYEKMQ (reference sequence). The CDR3 is 15 amino acids. The CDR3 sequence is CASSSGTGRVEGYTF. The CDR3 coding sequence is TGTGCCAGCAGCTCTGGGACAGGACGAGTGGAGGGCTACACCTTC. The full variable domain, rest sourced from reference TRBV13 and TRBJ1-2, is AAGVIQSPRHLIKEKRETATLKCYPIPRHDTVYWYQQGPGQDPQFLISFYEKMQSDKGSIPDRFSAQQFSDYHSELNMSSLELGDSALYFCASSSGTGRVEGYTFGSGTRLTVV.

The genes are TRBV4-1 and TRBJ2-7, with D possibly matching TRBD1 (6 bases). The germline V and J ends were trimmed by 2 bases and 6 bases, with 8 bases remaining between them. Per germline, CDR1 MGHRA and CDR2 YSYEKL. This CDR3 has 12 amino acids. The DNA for the CDR3 is TGCGCCAGCAGCCAAACAGGGTTCGAGCAGTACTTC. Its protein is CASSQTGFEQYF.

DNA for the CDR3: TGTGCCAGCAGCCTAGAGGGGGCTCACACCGGGGAGCTGTTTTTT. It encodes CASSLEGAHTGELFF. The V call is TRBV7-6, the J call TRBJ2-2; the match to TRBD1 covers 7 bases. Trimming took 5 bases from V and 3 from J; bases not matched to a gene: 6. This CDR3 contains 15 residues. The germline gives CDR1 SGHVS, CDR2 FNYEAQ. Drawing the rest from reference TRBV7-6 and TRBJ2-2, the complete variable domain is GAGVSQSPRYKVTKRGQDVALRCDPISGHVSLYWYRQALGQGPEFLTYFNYEAQQDKSGLPNDRFSAERPEGSISTLTIQRTEQRDSAMYRCASSLEGAHTGELFFGEGSRLTVL.

The chain couples TRBV6-4 to TRBJ2-7; 9 bases fit TRBD1. Per the germline V gene, CDR1 is MRHNA and CDR2 is SNTAGT. V gave up 2 bases and J gave up 5 bases; unmatched junction bases: 13. The CDR3 consists of 17 residues. In DNA, the CDR3 is TGTGCCAGCAGTGACGAGGGGGAACAGGGGGCTTGGCACGAGCAGTACTTC. Its translation: CASSDEGEQGAWHEQYF.

V is TRBV7-2 and J is TRBJ2-7; TRBD1 aligns across 10 bases. The V segment lost 5 bases and the J segment 5 bases; nucleotides outside the gene matches: 9. CDR1 and CDR2 (germline): SGHTA, FQGNSA. The CDR3 contains 15 residues. CDR3 nucleotide sequence: TGTGCCAGCAGCCCGCCAGGGGACAGGGGCCACGAGCAGTACTTC. This encodes CASSPPGDRGHEQYF.

CDR3 loop: CASSLTTGLGNTIYF. CDR3 sequence (DNA): TGTGCCAGCAGCTTAACAACAGGGTTAGGAAACACCATATATTTT. V gene TRBV7-2 combines with J gene TRBJ1-3; D may be TRBD1 (6 bases). The germline gives CDR1 SGHTA, CDR2 FQGNSA. V lost 2 bases to trimming and J lost 4 bases, with 12 bases between them. This CDR3 has 15 residues.

The J gene is TRBJ1-1, the V gene TRBV6-6; no definite D call. The CDR3 totals 13 residues. V lost 6 bases and J 4 bases, leaving 12 bases between the germline ends. Germline V lookup: CDR1 MNHNY, CDR2 SVGAGI (reference sequence). The CDR3 bases are TGTGCCAGCAGCCCGGGAGGGTCCACTGAAGCTTTCTTT. It specifies CASSPGGSTEAFF.

The CDR3 coding sequence is TGTGCCAGCAGCTTCCTGGGACAGAATGAAAAACTGTTTTTT. It specifies CASSFLGQNEKLFF. The chain joins TRBV5-6 to TRBJ1-4, with 7 bases aligning to TRBD1. CDR3 length: 14 amino acids. CDR1 is SGHDT, CDR2 YYEEEE, per germline. Trimming at V came to 2 bases and at J to 5 bases, leaving 3 bases not matched to a gene.

The genes are TRBV5-1 and TRBJ2-3; 7 nucleotides match TRBD2. Germline-derived CDR1 and CDR2 are SGHRS and YFSETQ. CDR3 size: 14 residues. V shed 2 bases, J shed 4 bases, and the junction held 4 bases outside the gene matches. CDR3: CASSFGRGADTQYF. Written as DNA, the CDR3 is TGCGCCAGCAGCTTCGGTCGGGGGGCAGATACGCAGTATTTT.

This chain connects TRBV2 to TRBJ1-4; D is perhaps TRBD1 (6 bases). Germline values: CDR1 SNHLY, CDR2 FYNNEI. The CDR3 is 15 residues long. V was shortened by 6 bases and J by 4 bases, with 15 bases between the two germline ends. The CDR3 loop reads CASSSPGDGNEKLFF. CDR3 nucleotide sequence: TGTGCCAGCAGCTCTCCAGGGGATGGTAATGAAAAACTGTTTTTT.

The gene calls are TRBV27 and TRBJ2-7; perhaps TRBD1 as D (5 bases). The CDR3 consists of 15 residues. CDR1 MNHEY and CDR2 SMNVEV come from the germline V gene (reference sequence). The V and J ends lost 8 bases and 5 bases respectively, with 22 bases between them. The DNA for the CDR3 is TGTGCCAGCTCCTTGGGGCCGGCTAATTCGGACGAGCAGTACTTC. The encoded protein is CASSLGPANSDEQYF.

The chain couples TRBV6-5 to TRBJ1-2; D unclear. Germline lookup yields CDR1 MNHEY and CDR2 SVGAGI. This CDR3 contains 13 residues. Trimming pared 8 bases from V and 1 base from J, leaving 11 bases between. In DNA form, the CDR3 reads TGTGCCAGCTCTTTACAGTATAACTATGGCTACACCTTC. It translates to CASSLQYNYGYTF.

Comments on this clone: Its ends do not fully match the called genes, so a read error is possible. This sequence joins TRBV4-1 and TRBJ2-2, with TRBD1 matching over 9 bases. Germline V gene data show CDR1 as MGHRA and CDR2 as YSYEKL. The CDR3 is made up of 15 amino acids. CDR3 protein: CASRHKQGATGELFF. The CDR3 nucleotides are TGCGCCAGCCGCCATAAACAGGGGGCCACCGGGGAGCTGTTTTTT.